The 24 T cell receptor beta chains below come from one sample, sequenced in a study of blood T cell repertoires in COVID-19. Method: immunoSEQ multiplex PCR; TCRdb's copy keeps in-frame clones and lacks some. The sample comprises more than 95,000 clones, roughly 80% of which are singletons, and 15% rests with the top ten. Source material: peripheral blood. The receptors originated from an elderly woman with acute or convalescent COVID-19.

The chain joins TRBV5-1 to TRBJ2-1; TRBD2 agrees at 14 bases. The ends lost 2 bases at V and 4 bases at J; junction bases unmatched: 5. The CDR3 spans 17 residues. Germline CDR1 is SGHRS and CDR2 is YFSETQ. CDR3 in amino acids: CASSFGLAGGRYNEQFF. CDR3 DNA sequence: TGCGCCAGCAGCTTTGGACTAGCGGGAGGTCGGTACAATGAGCAGTTCTTC.

This chain joins TRBV6-5 and TRBJ1-6; D perhaps matches TRBD1 (5 bases). The V end was cut by 6 bases, the J end by 7 bases, with 10 bases between. The CDR3 has 13 residues. Germline loops: CDR1 MNHEY, CDR2 SVGAGI. The CDR3, as DNA: TGTGCCAGCAGCGGACATACGAATTCACCCCTCCACTTT. This encodes CASSGHTNSPLHF.

This clone was seen just once. V is TRBV19 and J is TRBJ1-1; a weak D match, TRBD1 (5 bases). The CDR3 runs 14 residues. V dropped 4 bases and J dropped 6 bases, with 15 bases sitting between them. Germline CDR1 and CDR2: LNHDA and SQIVND (reference sequence). This chain's CDR3 is CASSTPQGRSEAFF. The CDR3 DNA is TGTGCCAGTAGTACCCCTCAGGGAAGATCTGAAGCTTTCTTT.

This rearrangement joins TRBV3-1 (or the pseudogene TRBV3-2) to TRBJ2-1, with D tentatively TRBD2 (6 bases). Germline values: CDR1 LGHDT, CDR2 YNNKEL (reference sequence). This CDR3 is 12 amino acids long. V lost 4 bases to trimming and J lost 15 bases, with 16 bases between them. This CDR3 is CASSPHGTSWFF. CDR3 bases: TGTGCCAGCAGCCCCCACGGCACTAGCTGGTTCTTC.

This clone has just a few counts. The rearrangement joins TRBV6-2 or TRBV6-3 to TRBJ2-5; perhaps TRBD2 as D (6 bases). CDR3 length: 19 residues. CDR1 and CDR2 (germline): MNHEY, SVGEGT. With 4 bases removed from V and 0 bases from J, the gap between germline ends came to 24 bases. The CDR3 DNA sequence: TGTGCCAGCAGTTCTCAAGGGACTCTTGGATGGCGTTACCAAGAGACCCAGTACTTC. Translated, it gives CASSSQGTLGWRYQETQYF.

This chain links TRBV10-2 with TRBJ2-1; 8 nucleotides line up with TRBD2. The germline V gene has CDR1 WSHSY and CDR2 SAAADI. Losses at the gene ends were 8 bases for V and 5 bases for J; bases not matched to a gene: 11. The CDR3 is 15 residues long. In DNA form, the CDR3 reads TGCGCCAGCTTGACCGGGACTAGGGGACACAATGAGCAGTTCTTC. Its protein product is CASLTGTRGHNEQFF.

This chain uses TRBV7-9 with TRBJ1-1; TRBD1 matches at 8 bases. Trimming cost V 5 bases and J 5 bases; bases outside gene matches: 4. The CDR3 spans 13 residues. From germline, CDR1 is SEHNR and CDR2 FQNEAQ (reference sequence). For the CDR3, the DNA is TGTGCCAGCAGCCAGGGACAGGCGACTGAAGCTTTCTTT. Residues: CASSQGQATEAFF.

The J gene is TRBJ1-4, the V gene TRBV15; no reliable D call. CDR3 size: 16 residues. The germline CDR1 and CDR2 sequences are LNHNV and YYDKDF (reference sequence). The V and J ends lost 5 bases and 4 bases respectively, with 17 bases between them. The CDR3 region has the DNA TGTGCCACCAGCCCTACGCGGGAGGGCAATAATGAAAAACTGTTTTTT. Protein: CATSPTREGNNEKLFF.

V gene TRBV19 combines with J gene TRBJ1-2; possibly TRBD1 for D (5 bases). The germline V gene has CDR1 LNHDA and CDR2 SQIVND (reference sequence). V lost 5 bases, J lost 5 bases, and 18 bases lay in between. The CDR3 covers 15 residues. CDR3: CASSSHRGDWYGYTF. Written as DNA, the CDR3 is TGTGCCAGTAGTTCCCATCGGGGGGATTGGTATGGCTACACCTTC. Drawing the rest from reference TRBV19 and TRBJ1-2, the complete variable domain is DGGITQSPKYLFRKEGQNVTLSCEQNLNHDAMYWYRQDPGQGLRLIYYSQIVNDFQKGDIAEGYSVSREKKESFPLTVTSAQKNPTAFYLCASSSHRGDWYGYTFGSGTRLTVV.

The chain uses TRBV18 and TRBJ1-4; weak D call: TRBD1 (6 bases). The V end lost 0 bases, the J end lost 8 bases, and 13 bases lay between the germline ends. Germline CDR1 KGHSH, CDR2 LQKENI. The CDR3 sequence is 15 residues long. CDR3 DNA: TGTGCCAGCTCACCACCCGGGACACCGAGAGAAAAACTGTTTTTT. Protein: CASSPPGTPREKLFF.

The gene calls are TRBV2 and TRBJ1-4, with D unresolved. The germline V gene encodes CDR1 SNHLY and CDR2 FYNNEI. Trimming shortened V by 2 bases and J by 7 bases, and 17 bases separated the two germline ends. The CDR3 consists of 16 residues. The CDR3 spells CASSEQVHITAEKLFF. DNA of the CDR3: TGTGCCAGCAGTGAACAGGTGCATATTACGGCTGAAAAACTGTTTTTT. Full variable domain (remainder filled in from reference TRBV2 and TRBJ1-4): EPEVTQTPSHQVTQMGQEVILRCVPISNHLYFYWYRQILGQKVEFLVSFYNNEISEKSEIFDDQFSVERPDGSNFTLKIRSTKLEDSAMYFCASSEQVHITAEKLFFGSGTQLSVL.

This clone was recorded a few times. The J gene is TRBJ2-1, the V gene TRBV10-3; 10 bases map to TRBD1. The trim removed 5 bases at V and 5 bases at J, leaving 6 bases unmatched. The CDR3 length is 15 residues. Germline CDR1 reads ENHRY; CDR2 reads SYGVKD. The CDR3 region is CAISNRDRGDNEQFF. CDR3 in DNA: TGTGCCATCAGTAACCGGGACAGGGGTGACAATGAGCAGTTCTTC.

The CDR3 DNA follows: TGTGCCAGCAGTTTAGGGGCGATTAATGAAAAACTGTTTTTT. Amino acid sequence: CASSLGAINEKLFF. The chain has TRBV28 and TRBJ1-4; possibly TRBD1 for D (5 bases). Trimming left V 2 bases short and J 4 bases short, with 8 bases between. Germline V gene lookup returns CDR1 MDHEN and CDR2 SYDVKM. This CDR3 has 14 residues.

This chain uses TRBV11-2 with TRBJ2-7; 10 bases are a match to TRBD1. Germline CDR1 reads SGHAT; CDR2 reads FQNNGV. V gave up 5 bases and J gave up 7 bases; unmatched junction bases: 11. The CDR3 contains 15 residues. CDR3 in DNA: TGTGCCAGCAGCACGCTCGGGACAGGGGCGGGGGAGCAGTACTTC. Residues: CASSTLGTGAGEQYF.

The chain has TRBV7-9 and TRBJ2-2; no reliable D call. Germline-derived CDR1 and CDR2 are SEHNR and FQNEAQ (reference sequence). CDR3 size: 14 residues. Trimming shortened V by 3 bases and J by 0 bases, and 5 bases separated the two germline ends. This chain's CDR3 is CASSLPANTGELFF. The CDR3 DNA follows: TGTGCCAGCAGCTTGCCGGCGAACACCGGGGAGCTGTTTTTT.

The chain uses TRBV2 and TRBJ1-5, with D possibly TRBD1 on 5 matching bases. This CDR3 contains 13 residues. The germline CDR1 and CDR2 sequences are SNHLY and FYNNEI. V dropped 6 bases and J dropped 5 bases, with 11 bases sitting between them. As DNA, the CDR3 is TGTGCCAGCAGGGCAGACAGAGATCAGCCCCAGCATTTT. This encodes CASRADRDQPQHF. Using reference TRBV2 and TRBJ1-5 for the parts outside the CDR3, the full variable domain is EPEVTQTPSHQVTQMGQEVILRCVPISNHLYFYWYRQILGQKVEFLVSFYNNEISEKSEIFDDQFSVERPDGSNFTLKIRSTKLEDSAMYFCASRADRDQPQHFGDGTRLSIL.

The J gene is TRBJ2-5, the V gene TRBV28, with 10 bases that match TRBD2. Germline assignment: CDR1 MDHEN and CDR2 SYDVKM. J lost 3 bases, V lost 6 bases, and 4 bases had no gene match. This CDR3 region has 14 residues. The CDR3 is CASSRLAGEETQYF. The CDR3 coding sequence is TGTGCCAGCAGCCGGCTAGCGGGAGAAGAGACCCAGTACTTC.

The chain uses TRBV9 and TRBJ1-5; 8 bases fit TRBD1. The CDR3 totals 15 residues. Germline V gene data show CDR1 as SGDLS and CDR2 as YYNGEE. The trim removed 7 bases at V and 0 bases at J, leaving 6 bases unmatched. CDR3 DNA sequence: TGTGCCAGCGGACAGGGAGATTATAGCAATCAGCCCCAGCATTTT. Protein: CASGQGDYSNQPQHF. Together with reference TRBV9 and TRBJ1-5, the CDR3 gives the full variable domain: DSGVTQTPKHLITATGQRVTLRCSPRSGDLSVYWYQQSLDQGLQFLIQYYNGEERAKGNILERFSAQQFPDLHSELNLSSLELGDSALYFCASGQGDYSNQPQHFGDGTRLSIL.

V gene TRBV28 combines with J gene TRBJ2-7; tentatively, D is TRBD1 (5 bases). The CDR3 is 15 residues long. CDR1 MDHEN and CDR2 SYDVKM come from the germline V gene. V was trimmed by 5 bases and J by 4 bases, leaving 18 bases between them. Here the CDR3 reads CASSPSGAGRYEQYF. CDR3 coding DNA: TGTGCCAGCAGTCCCTCCGGCGCAGGGCGGTACGAGCAGTACTTC.

This clone appeared a few times. This sequence joins TRBV4-1 and TRBJ2-7; a weak D match, TRBD1 (5 bases). Germline loops: CDR1 MGHRA, CDR2 YSYEKL. V was clipped by 0 bases and J by 3 bases, with 12 bases between them. CDR3 length equals 15 residues. Here the CDR3 reads CASSQEAGLGYEQYF. The CDR3 nucleotides read TGCGCCAGCAGCCAAGAGGCAGGGCTCGGCTACGAGCAGTACTTC.

The genes are TRBV13 and TRBJ2-5; tentatively, D is TRBD2 (5 bases). Germline loops: CDR1 PRHDT, CDR2 FYEKMQ (reference sequence). V was cut by 5 bases and J by 5 bases, with 15 bases left in between. The CDR3 sequence is 14 residues long. The CDR3 DNA reads as TGTGCCAGCAGCCCCTGGTCTAGCTGGGAGACCCAGTACTTC. Translating it yields CASSPWSSWETQYF.

The V call is TRBV7-9, the J call TRBJ1-4, with 9 bases identical to TRBD1. CDR3 size: 15 residues. V trimming: 1 base; J trimming: 6 bases; junction bases outside the gene matches: 3. The germline V gene has CDR1 SEHNR and CDR2 FQNEAQ (reference sequence). CDR3 DNA: TGTGCCAGCAGCTTAGTGACAGGGGGTGATGAAAAACTGTTTTTT. Its protein product is CASSLVTGGDEKLFF.

As to this clone: Other DNA variants within this sample encode the same CDR3. The rearrangement joins TRBV19 to TRBJ1-1; the D gene is possibly TRBD1 (6 bases). The CDR3 is made up of 14 amino acids. Germline CDR1 reads LNHDA; CDR2 reads SQIVND (reference sequence). V was trimmed by 3 bases and J by 4 bases, leaving 12 bases between them. CDR3 bases: TGTGCCAGTAGTATTGGGGGCCAGGGCACTGAAGCTTTCTTT. This codes for CASSIGGQGTEAFF.

The rearrangement uses TRBV7-2 and TRBJ1-5, with D unresolved. The CDR3 sequence is 13 residues long. In germline, CDR1 is SGHTA, CDR2 FQGNSA. V lost 3 bases and J 7 bases, leaving 10 bases between the germline ends. CDR3 nucleotides: TGTGCCAGCAGCTTGTACTATACCCAGCCCCAGCATTTT. This sequence encodes CASSLYYTQPQHF.